This passage covers 17 T cell receptor beta chains from one sample sequenced in a study of shared clonotypes between healthy human individuals. Generated by immunoSEQ multiplex PCR, the TCRdb table keeps only in-frame clones and is missing some. Of roughly 490,000 clones in the sample, 79% are singletons; the top ten hold roughly 12%. The source material was PBMCs. Receptors were obtained from a woman between 40 and 50 years old in good health. Some clones in this sample may be carry-over from other donors' samples.

This chain joins TRBV15 and TRBJ2-5; 11 bases line up with TRBD1. The germline CDR1 and CDR2 sequences are LNHNV and YYDKDF (reference sequence). Trimming cost V 3 bases and J 4 bases; bases outside gene matches: 4. CDR3 size: 15 residues. Here the CDR3 DNA reads TGTGCCACCAGCAGCCTGGACAGGGGGCCAGAGACCCAGTACTTC. This encodes CATSSLDRGPETQYF. The complete variable domain, with remaining parts taken from reference TRBV15 and TRBJ2-5, reads DAMVIQNPRYQVTQFGKPVTLSCSQTLNHNVMYWYQQKSSQAPKLLFHYYDKDFNNEADTPDNFQSRRPNTSFCFLDIRSPGLGDTAMYLCATSSLDRGPETQYFGPGTRLLVL.

This clone was seen a single time. This sequence joins TRBV5-5 and TRBJ1-2; D unclear. The V gene's germline CDR1 is SGHKS and CDR2 YYEKEE (reference sequence). The CDR3 sequence is 14 residues long. V dropped 0 bases and J dropped 2 bases, with 8 bases sitting between them. DNA of the CDR3: TGTGCCAGCAGCTTGGGAGCCCTGAACTATGGCTACACCTTC. Translating it yields CASSLGALNYGYTF.

The chain has TRBV4-1 and TRBJ1-2; a weak D match, TRBD1 (6 bases). The CDR3 is made up of 16 amino acids. The germline V gene encodes CDR1 MGHRA and CDR2 YSYEKL. Trimming took 3 bases from V and 4 from J, leaving 18 bases between them. The CDR3 here is CASSQDATGVAYGYTF. In nucleotides, the CDR3 is TGCGCCAGCAGCCAGGACGCGACAGGAGTGGCCTATGGCTACACCTTC.

V and J are TRBV4-1 and TRBJ2-1, with 13 nucleotides matching TRBD2. Germline CDR1 is MGHRA and CDR2 is YSYEKL. The length of the CDR3 is 19 residues. V was pared by 1 base and J by 3 bases, with 9 bases of the junction left unmatched. The CDR3 nucleotides read TGCGCCAGCAGCCAAGGGCTGGAGACTAGCGGGAGGCACTACAATGAGCAGTTCTTC. It translates to CASSQGLETSGRHYNEQFF.

In DNA form, the CDR3 reads TGCAGCATCGGAGTAGCGGGATTCTACGAGCAGTACTTC. Translated: CSIGVAGFYEQYF. The V and J genes are TRBV29-1 and TRBJ2-7; TRBD2 matches at 8 bases. Per germline, CDR1 SQVTM and CDR2 ANQGSEA. The CDR3 is 13 residues long. J gave up 3 bases and V 8 bases, and 9 bases lay outside the gene matches.

The V and J genes are TRBV5-1 and TRBJ2-3, with D perhaps given as TRBD1 or TRBD2 (5 bases each). Trimming pared 5 bases from V and 5 bases from J, leaving 12 bases between. The germline V gene encodes CDR1 SGHRS and CDR2 YFSETQ. The length of the CDR3 is 13 residues. CDR3 sequence: CASRGELVDTQYF. The DNA of the CDR3 is TGCGCCAGCAGGGGGGAGCTCGTAGATACGCAGTATTTT.

This chain links TRBV20-1 with TRBJ1-2; unclear D gene. V gave up 7 bases and J gave up 1 base, with 7 bases separating them. This CDR3 contains 11 residues. Germline-derived CDR1 and CDR2 are DFQATT and SNEGSKA (reference sequence). The CDR3 protein is CSVIINYGYTF. DNA of the CDR3: TGCAGTGTTATAATTAACTATGGCTACACCTTC.

The V call is TRBV10-3, the J call TRBJ2-2, with a possible D match to TRBD2 (6 bases). CDR3 length: 15 amino acids. Looked up from germline, CDR1 is ENHRY and CDR2 is SYGVKD. Trimming shortened V by 7 bases and J by 2 bases, and 14 bases separated the two germline ends. CDR3 nucleotide sequence: TGTGCCATCACCCCTAGCGTCACCAACACCGGGGAGCTGTTTTTT. Translation gives CAITPSVTNTGELFF.

V is TRBV29-1 and J is TRBJ1-1, with D maybe TRBD1 (6 bases). V lost 7 bases and J 1 base, leaving 16 bases between the germline ends. CDR3 size: 14 residues. Germline V gene data show CDR1 as SQVTM and CDR2 as ANQGSEA. CDR3 loop: CSAVRGAPNTEAFF. The CDR3 nucleotides are TGCAGCGCTGTCAGGGGAGCCCCGAACACTGAAGCTTTCTTT. Variable domain in full (rest from reference TRBV29-1 and TRBJ1-1): SAVISQKPSRDICQRGTSLTIQCQVDSQVTMMFWYRQQPGQSLTLIATANQGSEATYESGFVIDKFPISRPNLTFSTLTVSNMSPEDSSIYLCSAVRGAPNTEAFFGQGTRLTVV.

This clone was counted once. The chain combines TRBV18 with TRBJ2-7; possible D gene TRBD2, 5 bases. The CDR3 totals 15 residues. V lost 6 bases and J lost 4, with 19 bases in between. Germline loops: CDR1 KGHSH, CDR2 LQKENI. CDR3: CASSPTRGGGYEQYF. DNA of the CDR3: TGTGCCAGCTCCCCTACCCGCGGAGGCGGATACGAGCAGTACTTC.

V gene TRBV28 combines with J gene TRBJ2-3; D remains unclear. The V gene's germline CDR1 is MDHEN and CDR2 SYDVKM. The CDR3 is 13 amino acids. V was clipped by 6 bases and J by 5 bases, with 12 bases between them. CDR3 sequence: CASRTNARDTQYF. CDR3 DNA: TGTGCCAGCAGGACCAATGCGCGAGATACGCAGTATTTT.

This chain connects TRBV2 to TRBJ2-1; no reliable D call. CDR1 and CDR2 from the germline V gene are SNHLY and FYNNEI. The CDR3 has 15 residues. With 5 bases removed from V and 0 bases from J, the gap between germline ends came to 11 bases. The CDR3 here is CASSNAGSSYNEQFF. The CDR3 DNA sequence: TGTGCCAGCAGTAACGCAGGTAGCTCCTACAATGAGCAGTTCTTC.

The chain employs TRBV2 and TRBJ2-7; the match to TRBD2 covers 11 bases. Germline V gene lookup returns CDR1 SNHLY and CDR2 FYNNEI. The V gene end was trimmed by 3 bases and the J gene end by 2 bases; junction bases not matched to a gene: 3. The CDR3 sequence is 15 residues long. Written as DNA, the CDR3 is TGTGCCAGCAGTGATGGGACTAGCGGCCCCTACGAGCAGTACTTC. Protein sequence: CASSDGTSGPYEQYF.

The CDR3 region is CASSKGMNTEAFF. As DNA, the CDR3 is TGTGCCAGCAGCAAGGGGATGAACACTGAAGCTTTCTTT. The chain couples TRBV21-1 to TRBJ1-1. TRBV21-1 is an annotated pseudogene. The CDR3 is 13 residues long.

V is TRBV19 and J is TRBJ2-2; either TRBD1 or TRBD2 may fit D (5 bases each). The CDR3 is 13 residues long. Deletions cut 6 bases from V and 3 bases from J, with 8 bases between. Germline V gives CDR1 LNHDA, CDR2 SQIVND (reference sequence). This chain's CDR3 is CASSQGHTGELFF. The CDR3 coding sequence is TGTGCCAGTAGCCAGGGACACACCGGGGAGCTGTTTTTT.

The gene calls are TRBV9 and TRBJ1-3; unclear D gene. From germline, CDR1 is SGDLS and CDR2 YYNGEE. The V end lost 0 bases, the J end lost 0 bases, and 7 bases lay between the germline ends. This CDR3 has 15 amino acids. The CDR3 bases are TGTGCCAGCAGCGTAGACGGTTCCTCTGGAAACACCATATATTTT. This gives the protein CASSVDGSSGNTIYF.

V gene TRBV5-1 combines with J gene TRBJ2-5; 11 nucleotides agree with TRBD2. J lost 4 bases, V lost 1 base, and 3 bases had no gene match. This CDR3 comprises 15 residues. Per the germline V gene, CDR1 is SGHRS and CDR2 is YFSETQ. This CDR3 reads CASSLTSGSGETQYF. CDR3 bases: TGCGCCAGCAGCTTGACTAGCGGGAGCGGAGAGACCCAGTACTTC.